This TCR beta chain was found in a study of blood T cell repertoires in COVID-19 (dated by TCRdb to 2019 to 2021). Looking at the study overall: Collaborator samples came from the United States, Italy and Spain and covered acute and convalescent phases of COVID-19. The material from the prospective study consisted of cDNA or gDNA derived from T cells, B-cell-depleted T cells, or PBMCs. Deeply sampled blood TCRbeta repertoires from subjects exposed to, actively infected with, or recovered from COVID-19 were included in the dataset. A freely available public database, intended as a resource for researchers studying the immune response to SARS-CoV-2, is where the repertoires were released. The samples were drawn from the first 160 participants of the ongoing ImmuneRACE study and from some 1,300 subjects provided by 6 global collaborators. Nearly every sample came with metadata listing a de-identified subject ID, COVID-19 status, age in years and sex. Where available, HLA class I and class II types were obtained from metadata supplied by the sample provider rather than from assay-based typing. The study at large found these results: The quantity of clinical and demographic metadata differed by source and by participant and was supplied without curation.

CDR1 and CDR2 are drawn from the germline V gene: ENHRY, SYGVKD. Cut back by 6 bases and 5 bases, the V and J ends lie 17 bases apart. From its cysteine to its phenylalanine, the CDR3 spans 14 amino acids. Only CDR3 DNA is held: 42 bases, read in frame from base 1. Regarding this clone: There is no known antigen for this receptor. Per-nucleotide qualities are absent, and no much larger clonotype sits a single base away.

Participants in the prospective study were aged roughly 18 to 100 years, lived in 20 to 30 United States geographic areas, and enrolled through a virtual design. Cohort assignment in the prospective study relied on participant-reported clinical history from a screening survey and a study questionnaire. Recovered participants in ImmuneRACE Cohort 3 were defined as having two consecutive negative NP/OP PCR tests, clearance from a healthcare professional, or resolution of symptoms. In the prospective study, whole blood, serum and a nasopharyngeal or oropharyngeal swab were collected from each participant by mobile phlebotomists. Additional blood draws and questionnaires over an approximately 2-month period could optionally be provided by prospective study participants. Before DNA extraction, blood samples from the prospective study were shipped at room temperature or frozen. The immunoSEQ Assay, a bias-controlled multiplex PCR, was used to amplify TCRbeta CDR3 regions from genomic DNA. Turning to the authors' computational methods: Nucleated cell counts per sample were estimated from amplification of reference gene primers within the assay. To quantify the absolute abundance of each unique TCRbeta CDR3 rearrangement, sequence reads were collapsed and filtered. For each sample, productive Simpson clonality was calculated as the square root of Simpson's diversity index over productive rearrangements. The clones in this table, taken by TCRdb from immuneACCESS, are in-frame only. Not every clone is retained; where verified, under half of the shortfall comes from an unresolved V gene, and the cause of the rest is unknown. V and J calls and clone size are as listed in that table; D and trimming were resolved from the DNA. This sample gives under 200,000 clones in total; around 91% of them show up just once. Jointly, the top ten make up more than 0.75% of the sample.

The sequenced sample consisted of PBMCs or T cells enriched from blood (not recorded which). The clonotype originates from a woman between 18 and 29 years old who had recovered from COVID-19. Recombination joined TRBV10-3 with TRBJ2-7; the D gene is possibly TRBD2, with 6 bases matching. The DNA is TGTGCCATCAGAGAAGGGAGGTTAGGCGACGAGCAGTACTTC. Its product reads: CAIREGRLGDEQYF.